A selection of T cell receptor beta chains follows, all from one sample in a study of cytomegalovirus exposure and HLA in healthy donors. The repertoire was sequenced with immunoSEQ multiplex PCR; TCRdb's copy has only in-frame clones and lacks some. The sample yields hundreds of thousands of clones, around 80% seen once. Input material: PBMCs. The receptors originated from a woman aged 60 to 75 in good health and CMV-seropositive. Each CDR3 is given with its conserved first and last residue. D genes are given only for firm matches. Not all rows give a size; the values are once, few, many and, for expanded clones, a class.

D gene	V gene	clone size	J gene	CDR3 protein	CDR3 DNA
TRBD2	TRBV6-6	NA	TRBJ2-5	CASSYRGGVETQYF	TGTGCCAGCAGTTACCGCGGGGGGGTTGAGACCCAGTACTTC
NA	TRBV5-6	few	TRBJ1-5	CASSFHGFNQPQHF	TGTGCCAGCAGCTTTCACGGGTTCAATCAGCCCCAGCATTTT
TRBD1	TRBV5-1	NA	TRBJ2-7	CASSTETGIYYEQYF	TGCGCCAGCAGCACCGAGACAGGGATCTACTACGAGCAGTACTTC
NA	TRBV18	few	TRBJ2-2	CASSLYTNTGELFF	TGTGCCAGCTCACTATACACGAACACCGGGGAGCTGTTTTTT
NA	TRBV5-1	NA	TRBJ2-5	CASSTERVETQYF	TGCGCCAGCAGTACCGAGAGGGTTGAGACCCAGTACTTC
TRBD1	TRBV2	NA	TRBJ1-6	CASSLDTGGNSYNSPLHF	TGTGCCAGCAGCCTAGATACAGGGGGAAACTCCTATAATTCACCCCTCCACTTT
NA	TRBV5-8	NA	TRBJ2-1	CASSLQGTSYNEQFF	TGTGCCAGCAGCTTGCAGGGAACGTCCTACAATGAGCAGTTCTTC
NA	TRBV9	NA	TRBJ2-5	CASSVASGGWAGEQYF	TGTGCCAGCAGCGTAGCTTCTGGCGGGTGGGCTGGAGAGCAGTACTTC
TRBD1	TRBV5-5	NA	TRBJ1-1	CASSGWDRETGTEAFF	TGTGCCAGCAGCGGATGGGACAGGGAGACTGGCACTGAAGCTTTCTTT
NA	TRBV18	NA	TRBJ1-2	CASSPLGEGRDYGYTF	TGTGCCAGCTCACCCCTAGGGGAGGGGAGGGACTATGGCTACACCTTC
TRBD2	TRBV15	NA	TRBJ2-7	CATTVGVREKPEQYF	TGTGCCACCACGGTGGGAGTGCGGGAGAAGCCCGAGCAGTACTTC
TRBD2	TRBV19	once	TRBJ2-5	CASSVRTSGSEETQYF	TGTGCCAGTAGTGTCAGGACTAGCGGGAGTGAAGAGACCCAGTACTTC
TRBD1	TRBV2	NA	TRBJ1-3	CASHGDRGDTIYF	TGTGCCAGTCACGGGGACAGGGGAGACACCATATATTTT
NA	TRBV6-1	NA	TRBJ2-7	CASTQTLYEQYF	TGTGCCAGCACTCAGACACTCTACGAGCAGTACTTC
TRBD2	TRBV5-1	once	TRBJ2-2	CASSHRPGLAGGANTGELFF	TGCGCCAGTTCCCACCGTCCGGGACTAGCGGGGGGCGCGAACACCGGGGAGCTGTTTTTT
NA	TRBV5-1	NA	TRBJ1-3	CASSPDSFVGNTIYF	TGCGCCAGCAGTCCCGACAGCTTTGTTGGAAACACCATATATTTT
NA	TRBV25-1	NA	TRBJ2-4	CASSSQMGSRLTNIQYF	TGTGCCAGCAGTTCGCAAATGGGCAGCCGTTTGACAAACATTCAGTACTTC
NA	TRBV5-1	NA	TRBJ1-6	CASSLAQVNNSPLHF	TGCGCCAGCAGCTTGGCACAGGTGAATAATTCACCCCTCCACTTT
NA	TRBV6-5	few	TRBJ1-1	CASSRQARTEAFF	TGTGCCAGCAGCCGACAGGCTCGAACTGAAGCTTTCTTT
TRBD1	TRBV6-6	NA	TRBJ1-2	CASSFTQDRANYGYTF	TGTGCCAGCAGTTTCACTCAGGACAGGGCTAACTATGGCTACACCTTC
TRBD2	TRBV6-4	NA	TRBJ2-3	CASSYSGSGGDTQYF	TGTGCCAGCAGTTATAGCGGGAGTGGTGGAGATACGCAGTATTTT
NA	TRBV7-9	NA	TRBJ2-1	CASSLRASRGEQFF	TGTGCCAGCAGCTTACGGGCTAGCCGCGGTGAGCAGTTCTTC
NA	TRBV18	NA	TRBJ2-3	CASSLSTDTQYF	TGTGCCAGCTCACTAAGCACAGATACGCAGTATTTT